The T cell receptor (beta chain) under discussion was sequenced for a study of CD4 T cells in relation to SARS-CoV-2 and coronaviruses. Study conclusions and caveats: No donor gave both pre-pandemic and post-infection samples. This crossreactivity analysis covered spike protein alone, no other viral proteins.

Measured with immunoSEQ multiplex PCR; TCRdb has only the in-frame clones, and not every one. The data hold tens of thousands of clones, with around three quarters observed a single time. Germline CDR1 and CDR2: MDHEN and SYDVKM. V lost 3 bases and J lost 2, with 16 bases in between. The length of the CDR3 is 16 residues. CD4+ T cells from unexposed donors were obtained before the COVID-19 pandemic (2011-2018). After more than eight days of culture, CD4+ T cells were isolated. In regard to this clone: Its specificity is unknown.

This clonotype was sampled from a human donor in good health. The V call is TRBV28, the J call TRBJ2-5; D is possibly TRBD2 (6 bases). Sequencing was performed on CD4+ T cells from PBMCs, cultured in vitro. The CDR3 sequence is CASSFFSLRGQETQYF. CDR3 coding DNA: TGTGCCAGCAGTTTTTTTTCGCTCCGGGGGCAAGAGACCCAGTACTTC.